The source of this T cell receptor (beta chain) is a study of CD8+ T cells in alopecia areata. Study information: Treated patients took oral tofacitinib at 5 to 10 mg twice daily.

The germline CDR1 and CDR2 sequences are MNHEY and SVGAGI. Between the trimmed V and J ends, which lost 6 bases and 0 bases, there was a span of 8 bases. This CDR3 has 13 residues. Specified treatment: oral pan-JAK inhibitor, 5-10 mg twice daily. Peripheral blood and lesional scalp punch biopsies were taken from alopecia areata patients. Isolated RNA was reverse transcribed into cDNA used as the sequencing template. Only in-frame clones appear in the TCRdb table, and some are missing; sequencing was by immunoSEQ multiplex PCR. This sample yields nearly 200,000 clones, of which roughly 50% are seen a single time; 5.5% belongs to the top ten.

The source is a human donor with alopecia areata. The rearrangement uses TRBV6-5 and TRBJ1-1; D call uncertain. Sequences were derived from CD4+ T cells sorted from blood, sampled at week 24, from a patient treated with tofacitinib. The CDR3 sequence is CASRPGVNTEAFF. CDR3 nucleotides: TGTGCCAGCAGACCCGGGGTGAACACTGAAGCTTTCTTT.